This T cell receptor (beta chain) was profiled in a study of blood T cells in healthy people across ages. Germline loops: CDR1 DFQATT, CDR2 SNEGSKA (reference sequence). This CDR3 has 15 residues. A J-beta primer mix and a sample-barcoded 5' primer were used in a second PCR of roughly 7 to 12 cycles. The template-switch adaptor, which had 12 random nucleotides, put a tag on each cDNA molecule. Each CDR3 protein gets one entry after TCRdb re-called the 5' RACE reads with MiXCR. The sample records 550,000 to 750,000 distinct CDR3 sequences, under 25% being singletons. The chain has TRBV20-1 and TRBJ2-5; TRBD2 aligns across 7 bases. The J call is in doubt because the DNA end fits TRBJ2-1 better. What was sequenced was blood. This receptor was taken from a man between 65 and 85 years old in good health. The CDR3 is CSARPPRTSSNEQFF. The CDR3 DNA sequence: TGCAGTGCTAGACCGCCCCGGACTAGTAGCAATGAGCAGTTCTTC.